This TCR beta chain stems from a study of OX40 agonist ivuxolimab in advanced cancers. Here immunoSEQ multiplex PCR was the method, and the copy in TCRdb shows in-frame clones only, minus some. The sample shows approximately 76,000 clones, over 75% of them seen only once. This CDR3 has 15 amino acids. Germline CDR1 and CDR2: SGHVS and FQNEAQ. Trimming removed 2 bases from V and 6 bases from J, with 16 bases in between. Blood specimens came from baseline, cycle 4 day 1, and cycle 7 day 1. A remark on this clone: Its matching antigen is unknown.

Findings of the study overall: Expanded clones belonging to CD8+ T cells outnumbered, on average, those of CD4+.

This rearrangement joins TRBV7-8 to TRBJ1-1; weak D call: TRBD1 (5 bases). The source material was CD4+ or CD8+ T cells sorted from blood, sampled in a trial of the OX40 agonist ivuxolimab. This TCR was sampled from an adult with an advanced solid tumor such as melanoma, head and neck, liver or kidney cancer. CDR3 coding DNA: TGTGCCAGCAGCTTACAGGGAGATTATCTCCCTGAAGCTTTCTTT. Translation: CASSLQGDYLPEAFF.